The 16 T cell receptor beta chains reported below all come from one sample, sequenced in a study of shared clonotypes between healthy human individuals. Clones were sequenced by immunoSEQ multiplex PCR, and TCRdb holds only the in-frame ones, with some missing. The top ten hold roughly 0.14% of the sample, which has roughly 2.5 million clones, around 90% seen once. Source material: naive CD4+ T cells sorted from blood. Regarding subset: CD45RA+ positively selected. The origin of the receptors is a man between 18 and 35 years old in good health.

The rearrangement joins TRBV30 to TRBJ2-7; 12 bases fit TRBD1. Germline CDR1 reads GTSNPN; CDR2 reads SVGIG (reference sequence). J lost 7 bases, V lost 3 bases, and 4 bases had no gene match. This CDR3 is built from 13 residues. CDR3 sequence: CAWSRDRGLEQYF. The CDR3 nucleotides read TGTGCCTGGAGCCGGGACAGGGGGCTTGAGCAGTACTTC.

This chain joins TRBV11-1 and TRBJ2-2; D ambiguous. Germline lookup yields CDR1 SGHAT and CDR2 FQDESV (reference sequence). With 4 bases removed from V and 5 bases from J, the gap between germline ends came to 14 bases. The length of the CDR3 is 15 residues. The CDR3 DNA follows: TGTGCCAGCAGCTCACGGTCGGGCTTGACCGGGGAGCTGTTTTTT. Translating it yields CASSSRSGLTGELFF.

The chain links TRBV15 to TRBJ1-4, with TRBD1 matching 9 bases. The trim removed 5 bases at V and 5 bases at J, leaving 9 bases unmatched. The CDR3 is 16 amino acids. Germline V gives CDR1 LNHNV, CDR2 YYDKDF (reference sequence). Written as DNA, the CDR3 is TGTGCCACCAGCCTAATACAGGGGGCGCGGAATGAAAAACTGTTTTTT. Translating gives CATSLIQGARNEKLFF.

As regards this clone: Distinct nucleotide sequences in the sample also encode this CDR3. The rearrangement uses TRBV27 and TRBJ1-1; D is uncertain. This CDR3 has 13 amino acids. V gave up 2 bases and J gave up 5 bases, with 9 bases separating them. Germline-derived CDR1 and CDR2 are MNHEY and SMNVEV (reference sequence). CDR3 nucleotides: TGTGCCAGCAGTTTACGAGGAGGGACTGAAGCTTTCTTT. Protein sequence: CASSLRGGTEAFF.

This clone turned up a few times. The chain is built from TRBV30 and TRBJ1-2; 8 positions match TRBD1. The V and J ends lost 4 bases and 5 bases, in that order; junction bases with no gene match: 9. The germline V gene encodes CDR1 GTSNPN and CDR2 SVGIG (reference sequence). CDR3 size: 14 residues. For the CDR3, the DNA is TGTGCCTGGAATCGCAGGGGGCGGGAGTATGGCTACACCTTC. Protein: CAWNRRGREYGYTF.

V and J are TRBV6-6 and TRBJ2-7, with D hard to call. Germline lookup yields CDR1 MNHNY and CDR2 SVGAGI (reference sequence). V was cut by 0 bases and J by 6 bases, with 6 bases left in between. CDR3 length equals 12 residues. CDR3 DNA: TGTGCCAGCAGTTACTCGGGGTTCGAGCAGTACTTC. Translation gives CASSYSGFEQYF.

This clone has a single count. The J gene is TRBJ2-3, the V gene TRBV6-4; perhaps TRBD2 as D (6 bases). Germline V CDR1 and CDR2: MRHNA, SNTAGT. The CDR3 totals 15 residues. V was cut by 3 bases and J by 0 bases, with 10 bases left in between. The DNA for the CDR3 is TGTGCCAGCAGTGATCGCGGGGCTAGCACAGATACGCAGTATTTT. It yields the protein CASSDRGASTDTQYF.

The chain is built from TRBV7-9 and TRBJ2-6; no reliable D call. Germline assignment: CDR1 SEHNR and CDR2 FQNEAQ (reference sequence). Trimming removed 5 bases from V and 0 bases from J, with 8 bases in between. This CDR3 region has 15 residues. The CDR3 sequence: CASSQAASGANVLTF. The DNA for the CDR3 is TGTGCCAGCAGCCAGGCCGCCTCTGGGGCCAACGTCCTGACTTTC.

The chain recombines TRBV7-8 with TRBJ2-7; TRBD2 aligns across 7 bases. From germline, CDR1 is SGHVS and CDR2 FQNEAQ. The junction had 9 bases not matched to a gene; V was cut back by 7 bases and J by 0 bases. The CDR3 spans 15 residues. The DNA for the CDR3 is TGTGCCAGCACCTCGGTAGGGACTAACTCCTACGAGCAGTACTTC. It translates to CASTSVGTNSYEQYF.

The CDR3 coding sequence is TGCGCCAGCAGCCCCGGAGTCTCACAGACACGGGAGCTGTTTTTT. Amino acid sequence: CASSPGVSQTRELFF. V usage is TRBV4-3 and J usage is TRBJ2-2, with D uncertain. This CDR3 is built from 15 residues. Germline V lookup: CDR1 LGHNA, CDR2 YSLEER. The V and J ends lost 4 bases and 9 bases respectively, with 18 bases between them.

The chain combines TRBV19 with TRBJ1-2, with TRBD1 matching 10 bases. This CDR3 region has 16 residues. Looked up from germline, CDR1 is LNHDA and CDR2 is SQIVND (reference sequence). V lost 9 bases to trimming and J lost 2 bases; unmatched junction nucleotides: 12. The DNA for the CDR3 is TGTGCCAGCACACCTCAGACAGGGGGCGTCAACTATGGCTACACCTTC. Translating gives CASTPQTGGVNYGYTF.

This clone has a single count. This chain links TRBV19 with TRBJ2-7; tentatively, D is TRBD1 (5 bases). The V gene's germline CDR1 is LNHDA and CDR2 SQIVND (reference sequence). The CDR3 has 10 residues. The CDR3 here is CASSVSGLPV. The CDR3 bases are TGTGCCAGTAGTGTATCAGGGTTGCCGGTC.

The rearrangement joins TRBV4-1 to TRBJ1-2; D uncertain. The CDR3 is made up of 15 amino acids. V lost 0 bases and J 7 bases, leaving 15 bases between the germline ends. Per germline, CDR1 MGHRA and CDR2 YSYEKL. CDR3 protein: CASSQEVVGWGGYTF. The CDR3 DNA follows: TGCGCCAGCAGCCAAGAGGTGGTCGGCTGGGGTGGCTACACCTTC.

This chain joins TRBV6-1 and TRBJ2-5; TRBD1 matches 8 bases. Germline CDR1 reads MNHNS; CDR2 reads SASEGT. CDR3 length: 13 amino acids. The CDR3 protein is CVMRGTGQETQYF. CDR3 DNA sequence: TGTGTCATGAGGGGGACAGGACAAGAGACCCAGTACTTC.

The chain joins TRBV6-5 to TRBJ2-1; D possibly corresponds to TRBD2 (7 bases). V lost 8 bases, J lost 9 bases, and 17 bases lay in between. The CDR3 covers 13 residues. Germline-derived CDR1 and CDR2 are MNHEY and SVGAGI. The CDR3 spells CASLEGGGSEQFF. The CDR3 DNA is TGTGCCAGCCTAGAAGGGGGGGGTAGTGAGCAGTTCTTC.

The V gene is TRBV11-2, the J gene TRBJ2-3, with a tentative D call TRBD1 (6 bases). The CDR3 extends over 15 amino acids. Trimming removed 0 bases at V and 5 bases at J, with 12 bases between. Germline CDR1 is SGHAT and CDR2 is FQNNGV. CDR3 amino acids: CASSLEYQGRDTQYF. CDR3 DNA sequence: TGTGCCAGCAGCTTAGAGTACCAGGGGCGAGATACGCAGTATTTT. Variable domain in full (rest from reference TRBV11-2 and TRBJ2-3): EAGVAQSPRYKIIEKRQSVAFWCNPISGHATLYWYQQILGQGPKLLIQFQNNGVVDDSQLPKDRFSAERLKGVDSTLKIQPAKLEDSAVYLCASSLEYQGRDTQYFGPGTRLTVL.